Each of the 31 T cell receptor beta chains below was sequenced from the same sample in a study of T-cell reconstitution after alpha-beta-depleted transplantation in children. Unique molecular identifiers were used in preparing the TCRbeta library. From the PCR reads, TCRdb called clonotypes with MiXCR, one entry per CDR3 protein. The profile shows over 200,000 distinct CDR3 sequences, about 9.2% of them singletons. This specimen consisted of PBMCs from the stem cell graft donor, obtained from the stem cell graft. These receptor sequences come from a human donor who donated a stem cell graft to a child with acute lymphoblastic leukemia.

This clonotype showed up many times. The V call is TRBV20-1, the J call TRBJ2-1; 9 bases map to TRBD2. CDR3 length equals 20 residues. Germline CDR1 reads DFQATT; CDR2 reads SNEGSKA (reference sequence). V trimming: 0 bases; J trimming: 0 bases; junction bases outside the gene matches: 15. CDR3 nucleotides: TGCAGTGCTAGAGATGGGGGCATAGCGGGGGACACCGTCTCCTACAATGAGCAGTTCTTC. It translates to CSARDGGIAGDTVSYNEQFF.

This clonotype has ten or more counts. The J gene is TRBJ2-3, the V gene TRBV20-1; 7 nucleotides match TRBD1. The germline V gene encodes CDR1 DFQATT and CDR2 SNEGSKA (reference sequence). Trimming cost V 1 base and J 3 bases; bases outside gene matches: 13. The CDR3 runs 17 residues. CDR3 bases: TGCAGTGCTAGAGCTCTCAGGGGGTTAATTAGGACAGATACGCAGTATTTT. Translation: CSARALRGLIRTDTQYF.

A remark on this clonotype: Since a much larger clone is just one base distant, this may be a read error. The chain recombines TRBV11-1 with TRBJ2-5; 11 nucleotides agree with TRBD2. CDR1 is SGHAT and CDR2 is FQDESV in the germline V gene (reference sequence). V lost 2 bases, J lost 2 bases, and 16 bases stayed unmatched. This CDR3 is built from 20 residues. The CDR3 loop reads CASSLPLTSGVTRPQETQYF. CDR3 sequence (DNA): TGTGCCAGCAGCTTACCTCTGACTAGCGGGGTAACCCGACCACAAGAGACCCAGTACTTC.

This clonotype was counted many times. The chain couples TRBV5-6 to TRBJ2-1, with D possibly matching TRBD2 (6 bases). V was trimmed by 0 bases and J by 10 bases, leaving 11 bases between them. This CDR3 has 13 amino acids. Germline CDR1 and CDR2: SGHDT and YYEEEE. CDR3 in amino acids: CASSLVGAGEQFF. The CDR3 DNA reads TGTGCCAGCAGCTTGGTAGGGGCGGGGGAGCAGTTCTTC.

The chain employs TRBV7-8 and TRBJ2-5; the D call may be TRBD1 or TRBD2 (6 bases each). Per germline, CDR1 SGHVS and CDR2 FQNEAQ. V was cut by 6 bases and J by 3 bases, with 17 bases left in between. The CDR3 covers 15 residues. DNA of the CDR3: TGTGCCAGCAGTACCAGCGGAGGGGGTAAAGAGACCCAGTACTTC. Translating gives CASSTSGGGKETQYF.

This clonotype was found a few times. CDR3 residues: CAWSGPELGGYTF. Here the CDR3 DNA reads TGTGCCTGGAGTGGACCCGAATTGGGTGGCTACACCTTC. The chain has TRBV30 and TRBJ1-2; D uncertain. Between the trimmed V and J ends, which lost 1 base and 7 bases, there was a span of 13 bases. CDR3 length: 13 amino acids. Germline CDR1 GTSNPN, CDR2 SVGIG (reference sequence).

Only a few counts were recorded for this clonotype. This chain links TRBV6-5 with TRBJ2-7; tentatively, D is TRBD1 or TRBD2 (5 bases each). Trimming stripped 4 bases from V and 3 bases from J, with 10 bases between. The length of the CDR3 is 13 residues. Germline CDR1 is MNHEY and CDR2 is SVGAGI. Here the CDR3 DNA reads TGTGCCAGCAGTTTTCTTGGGGGCTACGAGCAGTACTTC. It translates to CASSFLGGYEQYF.

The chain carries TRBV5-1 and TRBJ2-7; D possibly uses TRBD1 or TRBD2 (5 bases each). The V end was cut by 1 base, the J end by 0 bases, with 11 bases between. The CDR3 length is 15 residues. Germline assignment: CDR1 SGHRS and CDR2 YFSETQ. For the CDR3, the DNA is TGCGCCAGCAGCTTGACGGTCGGGGCCTCCTACGAGCAGTACTTC. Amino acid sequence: CASSLTVGASYEQYF.

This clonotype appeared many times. Here the CDR3 DNA reads TGCAGTGCTCTACGGACCGACCTAGGGGACGAGCAGTACTTC. Residues: CSALRTDLGDEQYF. V usage is TRBV20-1 and J usage is TRBJ2-7; D may be TRBD1 (5 bases). V was cut by 5 bases and J by 5 bases, with 19 bases left in between. This CDR3 is built from 14 residues. Germline values: CDR1 DFQATT, CDR2 SNEGSKA (reference sequence).

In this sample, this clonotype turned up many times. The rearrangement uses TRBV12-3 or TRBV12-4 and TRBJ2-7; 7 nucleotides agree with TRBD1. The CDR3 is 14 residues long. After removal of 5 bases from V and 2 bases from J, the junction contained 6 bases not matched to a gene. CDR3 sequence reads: CASSLHQGAYEQYF. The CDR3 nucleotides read TGTGCCAGCAGTCTCCATCAGGGGGCCTACGAGCAGTACTTC.

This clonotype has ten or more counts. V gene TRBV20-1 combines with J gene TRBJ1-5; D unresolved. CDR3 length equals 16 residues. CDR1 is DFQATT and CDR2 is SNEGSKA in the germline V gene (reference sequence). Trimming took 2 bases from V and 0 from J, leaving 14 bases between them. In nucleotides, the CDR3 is TGCAGTGCTAGACCGCCACAGATTTATAGCAATCAGCCCCAGCATTTT. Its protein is CSARPPQIYSNQPQHF.

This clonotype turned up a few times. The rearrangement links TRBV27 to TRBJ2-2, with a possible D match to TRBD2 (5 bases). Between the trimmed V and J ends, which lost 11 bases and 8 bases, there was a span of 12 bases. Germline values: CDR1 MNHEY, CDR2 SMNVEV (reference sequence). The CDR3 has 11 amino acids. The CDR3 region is CACGLGGELFF. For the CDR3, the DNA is TGTGCCTGCGGACTGGGGGGGGAGCTGTTTTTT.

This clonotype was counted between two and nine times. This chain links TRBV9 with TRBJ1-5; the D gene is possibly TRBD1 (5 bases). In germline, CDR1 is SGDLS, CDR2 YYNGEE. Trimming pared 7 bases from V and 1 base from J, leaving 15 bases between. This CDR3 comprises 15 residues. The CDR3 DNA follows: TGTGCCAGCGGACCTACAGGAGGGAGCAATCAGCCCCAGCATTTT. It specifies CASGPTGGSNQPQHF.

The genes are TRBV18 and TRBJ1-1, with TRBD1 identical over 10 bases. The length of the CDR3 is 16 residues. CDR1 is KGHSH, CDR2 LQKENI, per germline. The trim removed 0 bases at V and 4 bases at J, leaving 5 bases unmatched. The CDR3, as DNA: TGTGCCAGCTCACCACCTAAGGGGACAGGGGTCACTGAAGCTTTCTTT. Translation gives CASSPPKGTGVTEAFF.

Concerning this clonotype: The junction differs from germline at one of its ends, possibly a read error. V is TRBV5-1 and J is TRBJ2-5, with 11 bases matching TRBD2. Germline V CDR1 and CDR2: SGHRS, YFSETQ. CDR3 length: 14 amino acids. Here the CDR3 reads CASSPLTSGGPPHF. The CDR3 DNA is TGCGCCAGCAGCCCGCTCACTAGCGGGGGACCGCCTCACTTC.

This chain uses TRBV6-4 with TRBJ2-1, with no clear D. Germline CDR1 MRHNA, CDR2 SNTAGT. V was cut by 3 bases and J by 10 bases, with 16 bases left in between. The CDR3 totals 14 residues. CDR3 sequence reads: CASSESMGIGEQFF. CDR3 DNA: TGTGCCAGCAGTGAGTCGATGGGGATAGGGGAGCAGTTCTTC.

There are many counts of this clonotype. CDR3 nucleotide sequence: TGTGCCAGCAGCCAAGATCAAGGCTTAGCCAAAAACATTCAGTACTTC. Translating gives CASSQDQGLAKNIQYF. The chain uses TRBV3-1 and TRBJ2-4; D gene ambiguous. The CDR3 consists of 16 residues. V was trimmed by 0 bases and J by 0 bases, leaving 9 bases between them. CDR1 and CDR2 from the germline V gene are LGHDT and YNNKEL (reference sequence).

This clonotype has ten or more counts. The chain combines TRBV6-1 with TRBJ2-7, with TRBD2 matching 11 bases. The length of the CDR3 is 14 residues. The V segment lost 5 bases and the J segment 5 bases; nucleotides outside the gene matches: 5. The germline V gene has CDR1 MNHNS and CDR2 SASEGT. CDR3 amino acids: CASSRLAGFDEQYF. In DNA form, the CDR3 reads TGTGCCAGCAGTCGACTAGCGGGATTTGACGAGCAGTACTTC.

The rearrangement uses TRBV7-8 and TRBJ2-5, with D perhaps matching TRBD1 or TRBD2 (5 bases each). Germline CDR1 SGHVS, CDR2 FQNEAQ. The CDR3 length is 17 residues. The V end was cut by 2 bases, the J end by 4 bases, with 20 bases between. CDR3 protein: CASSLLVGGPVGETQYF. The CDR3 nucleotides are TGTGCCAGCAGCTTACTGGTTGGGGGTCCCGTGGGAGAGACCCAGTACTTC. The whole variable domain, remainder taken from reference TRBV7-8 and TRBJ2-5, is GAGVSQSPRYKVAKRGQDVALRCDPISGHVSLFWYQQALGQGPEFLTYFQNEAQLDKSGLPSDRFFAERPEGSVSTLKIQRTQQEDSAVYLCASSLLVGGPVGETQYFGPGTRLLVL.

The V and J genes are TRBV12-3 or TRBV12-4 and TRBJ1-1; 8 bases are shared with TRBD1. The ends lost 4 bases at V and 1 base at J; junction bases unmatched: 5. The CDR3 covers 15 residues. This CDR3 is CASSSRTGWNTEAFF. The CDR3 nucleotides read TGTGCCAGCAGTTCGCGGACAGGGTGGAACACTGAAGCTTTCTTT.

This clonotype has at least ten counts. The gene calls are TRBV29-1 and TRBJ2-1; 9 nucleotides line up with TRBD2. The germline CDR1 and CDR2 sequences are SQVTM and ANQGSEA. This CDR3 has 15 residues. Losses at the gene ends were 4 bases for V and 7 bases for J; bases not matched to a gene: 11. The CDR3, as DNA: TGCAGCGTTGGTCTACTAGCGGGTGCCGGGAATGAGCAGTTCTTC. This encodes CSVGLLAGAGNEQFF.

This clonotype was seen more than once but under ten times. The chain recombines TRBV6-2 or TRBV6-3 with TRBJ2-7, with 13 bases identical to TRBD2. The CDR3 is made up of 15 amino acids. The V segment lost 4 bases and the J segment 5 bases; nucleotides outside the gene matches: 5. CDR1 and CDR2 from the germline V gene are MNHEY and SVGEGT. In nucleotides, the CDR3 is TGTGCCAGCAGTTCCCGACTAGCGGGGGGCCACGAGCAGTACTTC. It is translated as CASSSRLAGGHEQYF.

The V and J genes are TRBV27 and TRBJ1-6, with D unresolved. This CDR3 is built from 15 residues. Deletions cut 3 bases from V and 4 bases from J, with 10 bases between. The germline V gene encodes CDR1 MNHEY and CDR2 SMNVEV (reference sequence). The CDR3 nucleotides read TGTGCCAGCAGTTTCGAGGCGGGATATAATTCACCCCTCCACTTT. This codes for CASSFEAGYNSPLHF.

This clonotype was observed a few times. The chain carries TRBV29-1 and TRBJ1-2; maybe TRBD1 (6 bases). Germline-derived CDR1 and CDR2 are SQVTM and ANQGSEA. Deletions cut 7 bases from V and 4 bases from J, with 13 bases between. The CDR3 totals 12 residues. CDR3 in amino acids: CSANRDVYGYTF. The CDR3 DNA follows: TGCAGCGCAAACAGGGATGTCTATGGCTACACCTTC.

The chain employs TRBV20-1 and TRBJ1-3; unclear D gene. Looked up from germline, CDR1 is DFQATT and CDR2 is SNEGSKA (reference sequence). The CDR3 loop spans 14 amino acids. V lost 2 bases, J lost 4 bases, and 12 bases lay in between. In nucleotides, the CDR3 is TGCAGTGCTAGATCCCGACTGGAGGGAAACACCATATATTTT. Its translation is CSARSRLEGNTIYF.

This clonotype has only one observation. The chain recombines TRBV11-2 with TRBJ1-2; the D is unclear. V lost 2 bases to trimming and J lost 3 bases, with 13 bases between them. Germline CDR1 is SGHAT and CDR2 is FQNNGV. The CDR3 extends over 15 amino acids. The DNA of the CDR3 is TGTGCCAGCAGCTTAATCGAGCGCTACTACTATGGCTACACCTTC. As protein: CASSLIERYYYGYTF.

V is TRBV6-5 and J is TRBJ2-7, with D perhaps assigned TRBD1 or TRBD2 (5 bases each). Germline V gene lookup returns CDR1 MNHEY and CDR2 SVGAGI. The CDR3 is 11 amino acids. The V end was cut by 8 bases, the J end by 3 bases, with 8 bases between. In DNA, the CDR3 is TGTGCCAGCGGGGGTCTCTACGAGCAGTACTTC. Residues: CASGGLYEQYF.

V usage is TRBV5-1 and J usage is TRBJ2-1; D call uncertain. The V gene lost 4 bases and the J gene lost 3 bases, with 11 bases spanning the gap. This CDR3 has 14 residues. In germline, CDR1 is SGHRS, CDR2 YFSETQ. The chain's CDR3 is CASSLQSVYNEQFF. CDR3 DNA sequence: TGCGCCAGCAGCCTTCAATCGGTCTACAATGAGCAGTTCTTC.

The CDR3 DNA reads TGTGCCAGCAGCCAAGGGTCGGCAGATGGCTACACCTTC. Amino acids: CASSQGSADGYTF. The chain links TRBV3-1 to TRBJ1-2; no firm D call. The CDR3 contains 13 residues. Per germline, CDR1 LGHDT and CDR2 YNNKEL (reference sequence). V was clipped by 1 base and J by 6 bases, with 9 bases between them.

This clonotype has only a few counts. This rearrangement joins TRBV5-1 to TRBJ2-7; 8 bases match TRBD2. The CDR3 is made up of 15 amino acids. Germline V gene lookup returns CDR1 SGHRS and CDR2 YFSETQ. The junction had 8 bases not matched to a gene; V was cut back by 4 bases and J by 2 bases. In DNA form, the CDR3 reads TGCGCCAGCAGCGCGGAAGGCGGGGGGCCCTACGAGCAGTACTTC. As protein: CASSAEGGGPYEQYF. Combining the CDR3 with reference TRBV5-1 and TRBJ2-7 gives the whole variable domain KAGVTQTPRYLIKTRGQQVTLSCSPISGHRSVSWYQQTPGQGLQFLFEYFSETQRNKGNFPGRFSGRQFSNSRSEMNVSTLELGDSALYLCASSAEGGGPYEQYFGPGTRLTVT.

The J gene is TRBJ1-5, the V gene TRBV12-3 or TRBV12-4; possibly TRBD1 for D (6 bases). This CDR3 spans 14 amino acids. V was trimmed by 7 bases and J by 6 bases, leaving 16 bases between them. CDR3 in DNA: TGTGCCAGCACCCTAGGGGGTGAGCGTCAGCCCCAGCATTTT. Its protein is CASTLGGERQPQHF.